The 29 T cell receptor beta chains below all came from one sample that was sequenced in a study of identical twins. A single record per CDR3 protein comes from TCRdb applying MiXCR to the 5' RACE reads. The repertoire consists of about 530,000 distinct CDR3 sequences, with roughly 15% occurring once and the leading ten covering roughly 0.42%. In addition, the sample was reused for a study of yellow fever vaccine responses in identical twins.

Input material: CD4+ T cells sorted from blood. The origin of the receptors is a woman younger than 30 in good health.

At least ten counts were recorded for this clonotype. This chain joins TRBV2 and TRBJ2-7, with D unresolved. CDR3 length equals 11 residues. The V end lost 8 bases, the J end lost 7 bases, and 12 bases lay between the germline ends. Germline CDR1 reads SNHLY; CDR2 reads FYNNEI. CDR3 bases: TGTGCCAGCCTCGCCCGAGTAGAGCAGTACTTC. Amino acids: CASLARVEQYF.

This clonotype has a count of ten or more. This chain links TRBV11-2 with TRBJ2-3; perhaps TRBD2 as D (7 bases). V was cut by 1 base and J by 4 bases, with 12 bases left in between. Germline lookup yields CDR1 SGHAT and CDR2 FQNNGV. This CDR3 spans 15 amino acids. CDR3 DNA: TGTGCCAGCAGCTTAGGGGGGGGGCGGGCAGATACGCAGTATTTT. Encoded protein: CASSLGGGRADTQYF.

The gene calls are TRBV12-3 or TRBV12-4 and TRBJ2-5, with a possible D match to TRBD2 (5 bases). Trimming shortened V by 4 bases and J by 1 base, and 7 bases separated the two germline ends. There are 13 residues in the CDR3. DNA of the CDR3: TGTGCCAGCAGTTCGGGGAGCCAAGAGACCCAGTACTTC. It specifies CASSSGSQETQYF.

This clonotype turned up a few times. V usage is TRBV24-1 and J usage is TRBJ2-1; tentative D call: TRBD1 (5 bases). Germline values: CDR1 KGHDR, CDR2 SFDVKD. V was cut by 5 bases and J by 0 bases, with 13 bases left in between. The CDR3 has 16 amino acids. The CDR3 DNA is TGTGCCACCAGTGCCACGACAGAAAGCTCCTACAATGAGCAGTTCTTC. Residues: CATSATTESSYNEQFF.

This clonotype showed up many times. V is TRBV5-1 and J is TRBJ2-4, with no clear D. The CDR3 sequence is 15 residues long. The germline V gene has CDR1 SGHRS and CDR2 YFSETQ. The V end lost 0 bases, the J end lost 5 bases, and 12 bases lay between the germline ends. In nucleotides, the CDR3 is TGCGCCAGCAGCTTGGGTTATCTCGCGGAAAACATTCAGTACTTC. It codes for CASSLGYLAENIQYF. The full variable domain, in which reference TRBV5-1 and TRBJ2-4 provide the parts outside the CDR3, is KAGVTQTPRYLIKTRGQQVTLSCSPISGHRSVSWYQQTPGQGLQFLFEYFSETQRNKGNFPGRFSGRQFSNSRSEMNVSTLELGDSALYLCASSLGYLAENIQYFGAGTRLSVL.

This clonotype came up a few times. The chain employs TRBV7-2 and TRBJ2-3, with 9 bases that match TRBD2. V lost 5 bases and J lost 1; bases outside the gene matches: 10. Germline CDR1 reads SGHTA; CDR2 reads FQGNSA. The CDR3 has 17 residues. The CDR3: CASSRGGSGGGTDTQYF. The CDR3 region has the DNA TGTGCCAGCAGCCGAGGGGGTAGCGGGGGAGGCACAGATACGCAGTATTTT.

This clonotype was found a few times. This chain joins TRBV28 and TRBJ2-5; 10 bases match TRBD2. V shed 6 bases and J 5 bases; nucleotides not matched to a gene: 9. This CDR3 contains 15 residues. Looked up from germline, CDR1 is MDHEN and CDR2 is SYDVKM. DNA of the CDR3: TGTGCCAGCAGCCACACTAGCGGGGAACGGGAGACCCAGTACTTC. Its translation is CASSHTSGERETQYF.

This chain joins TRBV11-3 and TRBJ2-2; tentative D call: TRBD1 (6 bases). With 3 bases removed from V and 7 bases from J, the gap between germline ends came to 18 bases. The CDR3 is 16 residues long. Per germline, CDR1 SGHNT and CDR2 YENEEA. CDR3 in amino acids: CASSLQGSDAGGELFF. CDR3 bases: TGTGCCAGCAGCTTGCAGGGGTCCGACGCTGGCGGGGAGCTGTTTTTT.

This clonotype was picked up a small number of times. The rearrangement uses TRBV5-1 and TRBJ2-3; D is uncertain. V was pared by 0 bases and J by 3 bases, with 14 bases between. The CDR3 has 16 amino acids. CDR1 is SGHRS and CDR2 is YFSETQ in the germline V gene. The DNA for the CDR3 is TGCGCCAGCAGCTTGGTTTCGGCTAGTTTAACAGATACGCAGTATTTT. Translation: CASSLVSASLTDTQYF. Full variable domain (remainder filled in from reference TRBV5-1 and TRBJ2-3): KAGVTQTPRYLIKTRGQQVTLSCSPISGHRSVSWYQQTPGQGLQFLFEYFSETQRNKGNFPGRFSGRQFSNSRSEMNVSTLELGDSALYLCASSLVSASLTDTQYFGPGTRLTVL.

The chain combines TRBV5-8 with TRBJ2-3, with D possibly TRBD2 on 5 matching bases. The CDR3 is 15 residues long. Germline V gives CDR1 SGHTS, CDR2 YDEGEE. Trimming pared 4 bases from V and 6 bases from J, leaving 18 bases between. The chain's CDR3 is CASSRKDWAKDTQYF. The CDR3 DNA follows: TGTGCCAGCAGCCGCAAGGACTGGGCCAAGGATACGCAGTATTTT.

The rearrangement uses TRBV12-3 or TRBV12-4 and TRBJ2-1; D is unresolved. Trimming pared 1 base from V and 11 bases from J, leaving 12 bases between. The CDR3 sequence is 13 residues long. CDR3 sequence (DNA): TGTGCCAGCAGTTTAGAGGCCAGGATTCAGCAGTTCTTC. It is translated as CASSLEARIQQFF.

The sample holds a few counts of this clonotype. The V call is TRBV20-1, the J call TRBJ1-1; no clear D gene. Germline V gene lookup returns CDR1 DFQATT and CDR2 SNEGSKA (reference sequence). The CDR3 loop spans 15 amino acids. Between the trimmed V and J ends, which lost 0 bases and 0 bases, there was a span of 11 bases. The CDR3 coding sequence is TGCAGTGCTAGAGAACAGCGCCTCATGAACACTGAAGCTTTCTTT. This encodes CSAREQRLMNTEAFF.

As DNA, the CDR3 is TGTGCCAGCAGTTCCACTGACAGGGCTGGGGCCAACGTCCTGACTTTC. Protein product: CASSSTDRAGANVLTF. J is TRBJ2-6 and V is TRBV6-5, with TRBD1 matching over 7 bases. CDR1 and CDR2 (germline): MNHEY, SVGAGI. V shed 4 bases and J 2 bases; nucleotides not matched to a gene: 5. This CDR3 is built from 16 residues.

The gene calls are TRBV20-1 and TRBJ2-3; TRBD1 agrees at 9 bases. Germline lookup yields CDR1 DFQATT and CDR2 SNEGSKA (reference sequence). Losses at the gene ends were 4 bases for V and 3 bases for J; bases not matched to a gene: 8. The CDR3 runs 15 residues. CDR3 coding DNA: TGCAGTGCTACGGGGACAGGGCTTCCGACAGATACGCAGTATTTT. Encoded protein: CSATGTGLPTDTQYF.

This clonotype occurred a few times. The chain recombines TRBV27 with TRBJ2-7, with D possibly matching TRBD2 (6 bases). The CDR3 runs 14 residues. V lost 3 bases and J lost 3, with 12 bases in between. CDR1 and CDR2 from the germline V gene are MNHEY and SMNVEV (reference sequence). The CDR3 nucleotides are TGTGCCAGCAGTTTCCGGGACTTGGGCTACGAGCAGTACTTC. Encoded protein: CASSFRDLGYEQYF.

The chain has TRBV5-1 and TRBJ2-3; TRBD2 aligns across 16 bases. Trimming took 3 bases from V and 4 from J; bases not matched to a gene: 2. CDR3 length equals 16 residues. Germline V gene data show CDR1 as SGHRS and CDR2 as YFSETQ. The CDR3 loop reads CASSWGLAGGPDTQYF. The CDR3 DNA reads TGCGCCAGCAGCTGGGGACTAGCGGGGGGGCCAGATACGCAGTATTTT. The variable domain in full, completed from reference TRBV5-1 and TRBJ2-3, reads KAGVTQTPRYLIKTRGQQVTLSCSPISGHRSVSWYQQTPGQGLQFLFEYFSETQRNKGNFPGRFSGRQFSNSRSEMNVSTLELGDSALYLCASSWGLAGGPDTQYFGPGTRLTVL.

CDR3 residues: CSGSWRNSYEQYF. CDR3 in DNA: TGCAGTGGGTCTTGGCGGAACTCCTACGAGCAGTACTTC. The chain has TRBV20-1 and TRBJ2-7; D call uncertain. Germline V gene data show CDR1 as DFQATT and CDR2 as SNEGSKA (reference sequence). CDR3 length: 13 residues. Trimming shortened V by 7 bases and J by 0 bases, and 13 bases separated the two germline ends.

The J gene is TRBJ2-7, the V gene TRBV25-1, with D perhaps given as TRBD1 or TRBD2 (5 bases each). V was pared by 9 bases and J by 4 bases, with 16 bases between. The CDR3 spans 13 residues. Germline CDR1 MGHDK, CDR2 SYGVNS. CDR3 DNA sequence: TGTGCCAGGCCGGGGCCTGAATGGTACGAGCAGTACGTC. As protein: CARPGPEWYEQYV.

There are a few counts of this clonotype. The J gene is TRBJ2-1, the V gene TRBV12-3 or TRBV12-4; TRBD2 matches 11 bases. The CDR3 loop spans 16 amino acids. J gave up 7 bases and V 6 bases, and 11 bases lay outside the gene matches. CDR3 sequence: CASRSVGTSGSNEQFF. The CDR3 coding sequence is TGTGCCAGCAGATCCGTAGGGACTAGCGGTAGTAATGAGCAGTTCTTC.

The chain couples TRBV20-1 to TRBJ2-5; D gene unclear. CDR3 length: 13 residues. Germline V gene lookup returns CDR1 DFQATT and CDR2 SNEGSKA (reference sequence). The ends were cut back, 3 bases at V and 3 bases at J, with 11 bases in the middle. The CDR3 sequence: CSASPTGEETQYF. In DNA, the CDR3 is TGCAGTGCTAGCCCTACTGGAGAAGAGACCCAGTACTTC.

This clonotype was counted between two and nine times. The chain links TRBV20-1 to TRBJ2-3; tentative D call: TRBD1 (8 bases). V was cut by 1 base and J by 4 bases, with 15 bases left in between. This CDR3 contains 15 residues. Germline CDR1 is DFQATT and CDR2 is SNEGSKA (reference sequence). CDR3 nucleotides: TGCAGTGCTAGAGTACAGGGGGGGGGCCCAGATACGCAGTATTTT. It specifies CSARVQGGGPDTQYF.

This clonotype was seen a handful of times. The chain employs TRBV27 and TRBJ2-2, with D perhaps given as TRBD1 or TRBD2 (6 bases each). CDR1 and CDR2 from the germline V gene are MNHEY and SMNVEV (reference sequence). The CDR3 loop spans 15 amino acids. With 3 bases removed from V and 5 bases from J, the gap between germline ends came to 13 bases. CDR3 coding DNA: TGTGCCAGCAGTTTTGGGCAGGGGAGGACCGGGGAGCTGTTTTTT. It yields the protein CASSFGQGRTGELFF.

This clonotype was found a few times. The V gene is TRBV15, the J gene TRBJ2-7; D not resolved. Trimming left V 0 bases short and J 2 bases short, with 8 bases between. CDR1 LNHNV and CDR2 YYDKDF come from the germline V gene (reference sequence). The CDR3 length is 14 residues. CDR3 coding DNA: TGTGCCACCAGCAGAGACCTCAGCACCTACGAGCAGTACGTC. Amino acid sequence: CATSRDLSTYEQYV.

The table lists this clonotype with many counts. The V and J genes are TRBV5-1 and TRBJ2-1, with 8 positions matching TRBD2. Germline CDR1 reads SGHRS; CDR2 reads YFSETQ. The CDR3 is made up of 14 amino acids. V lost 6 bases to trimming and J lost 7 bases; unmatched junction nucleotides: 9. The CDR3 bases are TGCGCCAGCAACGACCGGGGGGGCCTTAATGAGCAGTTCTTC. Amino acids: CASNDRGGLNEQFF.

This chain joins TRBV29-1 and TRBJ2-1, with D tentatively TRBD1 or TRBD2 (5 bases each). This CDR3 has 12 amino acids. Germline CDR1 is SQVTM and CDR2 is ANQGSEA. V was clipped by 6 bases and J by 9 bases, with 15 bases between them. This chain's CDR3 is CSVWQGPFEQFF. CDR3 in DNA: TGCAGCGTCTGGCAGGGACCTTTTGAGCAGTTCTTC.

This chain connects TRBV7-8 to TRBJ2-3; no firm D call. The germline V gene has CDR1 SGHVS and CDR2 FQNEAQ. This CDR3 region has 11 residues. Between the trimmed V and J ends, which lost 5 bases and 8 bases, there was a span of 8 bases. The DNA for the CDR3 is TGTGCCAGCAGCAACAGAGGTACGCAGTATTTT. This gives the protein CASSNRGTQYF.

This clonotype was detected ten times or more. The chain has TRBV12-3 or TRBV12-4 and TRBJ2-1; unclear D gene. The CDR3 spans 10 residues. V dropped 5 bases and J dropped 5 bases, with 1 base sitting between them. The CDR3 bases are TGTGCCAGCAGTCACAATGAGCAGTTCTTC. As protein: CASSHNEQFF.

The J gene is TRBJ1-2, the V gene TRBV5-1, with TRBD1 matching over 7 bases. The CDR3 runs to 13 residues. Germline-derived CDR1 and CDR2 are SGHRS and YFSETQ. Trimming took 0 bases from V and 6 from J; bases not matched to a gene: 2. The CDR3 loop reads CASSLVQGDGYTF. In DNA, the CDR3 is TGCGCCAGCAGCTTGGTTCAGGGGGATGGCTACACCTTC.

V gene TRBV27 combines with J gene TRBJ2-3; D perhaps matches TRBD2 (5 bases). V was cut by 8 bases and J by 8 bases, with 17 bases left in between. The CDR3 has 13 amino acids. CDR1 is MNHEY, CDR2 SMNVEV, per germline (reference sequence). In nucleotides, the CDR3 is TGTGCCAGCTCTGATCTTCCCCGGGGTACGCAGTATTTT. It encodes CASSDLPRGTQYF.